This T cell receptor beta chain was sequenced for a study of HIV-infected patients and healthy controls. This CDR3 region has 15 residues. Per germline, CDR1 SGHVS and CDR2 FNYEAQ. V lost 5 bases and J 0 bases, leaving 11 bases between the germline ends. TCRdb ran MiXCR on the 5' RACE reads and lists one entry per CDR3 protein. The table has some 70,000 distinct CDR3 sequences, under 25% seen once. Input material: CD4+ T cells from blood. The chain couples TRBV7-6 to TRBJ1-5; D is uncertain. This TCR derives from a human donor in good health. CDR3 DNA: TGTGCCAGCAGCCCCGGGCGGTATAGCAATCAGCCCCAGCATTTT. This translates into CASSPGRYSNQPQHF. The variable domain in full, completed from reference TRBV7-6 and TRBJ1-5, reads GAGVSQSPRYKVTKRGQDVALRCDPISGHVSLYWYRQALGQGPEFLTYFNYEAQQDKSGLPNDRFSAERPEGSISTLTIQRTEQRDSAMYRCASSPGRYSNQPQHFGDGTRLSIL.